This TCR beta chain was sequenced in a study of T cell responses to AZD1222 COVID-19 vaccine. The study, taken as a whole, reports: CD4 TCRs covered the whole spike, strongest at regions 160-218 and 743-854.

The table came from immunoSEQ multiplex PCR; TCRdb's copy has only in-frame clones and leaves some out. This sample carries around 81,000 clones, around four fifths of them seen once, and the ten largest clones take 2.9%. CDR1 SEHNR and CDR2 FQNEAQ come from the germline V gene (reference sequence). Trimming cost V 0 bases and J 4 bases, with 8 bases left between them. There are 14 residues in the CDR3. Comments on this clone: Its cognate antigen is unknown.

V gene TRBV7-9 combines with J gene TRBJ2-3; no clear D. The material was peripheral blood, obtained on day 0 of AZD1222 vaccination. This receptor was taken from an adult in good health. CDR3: CASSLAGFPDTQYF. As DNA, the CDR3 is TGTGCCAGCAGCTTAGCAGGGTTTCCAGATACGCAGTATTTT.